This TCR beta chain was recovered during a study of cytomegalovirus exposure and HLA in healthy donors. This CDR3 region has 16 residues. V was pared by 3 bases and J by 5 bases, with 11 bases of the junction left unmatched. Germline V CDR1 and CDR2: ENHRY, SYGVKD. The primer mix had 60 Vbeta and 13 Jbeta primers. Original processing methods: As a later analysis found, there were 78 million or so unique TCR beta chains, of which roughly 11 million were shared. Profiling relied on immunoSEQ multiplex PCR, and the TCRdb table lists in-frame clones only, not all of them. That table furnishes V, J and clone size, whereas the DNA furnished D and trimming. Of about 200,000 clones detected, under 90% appear once; the ten largest clones hold 0.075% to 0.1%.

V usage is TRBV10-3 and J usage is TRBJ1-1, with 8 bases lining up with TRBD1. Sequenced: PBMCs. The sequence derives from a boy between 2 and 10 years old in good health and CMV-seronegative. The DNA for the CDR3 is TGTGCCATCAGTGAATCGGCAGGGGGCGCGGGAACTGAAGCTTTCTTT. It translates to CAISESAGGAGTEAFF.